The clone carrying this T cell receptor (beta chain) was seen many times. The V segment lost 5 bases and the J segment 3 bases; nucleotides outside the gene matches: 9. Germline CDR1 and CDR2: SGHVS and FQNEAQ. CDR3 length equals 17 residues. As it was prepared, the TCRbeta library received unique molecular identifiers. Each CDR3 protein gets one entry after TCRdb re-called the PCR reads with MiXCR. This sample has roughly 160,000 distinct CDR3 sequences, with around 10% found just once. This sample was taken from a study of T-cell reconstitution after alpha-beta-depleted transplantation in children. The V call is TRBV7-8, the J call TRBJ1-6, with TRBD1 matching 8 bases. The receptor was derived from a boy younger than 10 with acute myeloid leukemia, due to receive a stem cell transplant. Sample: PBMCs, taken before TCRalphabeta/CD19-depleted stem cell transplant. The CDR3 reads CASSRNGQGHYNSPLHF. As DNA, the CDR3 is TGTGCCAGCAGCCGTAACGGACAGGGTCACTATAATTCACCCCTCCACTTT.